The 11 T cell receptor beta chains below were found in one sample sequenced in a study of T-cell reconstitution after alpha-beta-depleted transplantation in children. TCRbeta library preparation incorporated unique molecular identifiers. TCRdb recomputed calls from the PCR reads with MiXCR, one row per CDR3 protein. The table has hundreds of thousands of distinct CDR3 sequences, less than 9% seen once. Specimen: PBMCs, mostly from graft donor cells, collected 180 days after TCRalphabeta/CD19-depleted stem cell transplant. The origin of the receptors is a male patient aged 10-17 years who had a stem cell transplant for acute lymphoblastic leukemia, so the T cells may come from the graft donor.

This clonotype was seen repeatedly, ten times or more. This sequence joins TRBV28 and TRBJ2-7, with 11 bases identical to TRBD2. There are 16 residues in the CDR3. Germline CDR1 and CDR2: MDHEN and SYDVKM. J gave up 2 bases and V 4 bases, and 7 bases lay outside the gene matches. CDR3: CASSSLTSGIPYEQYF. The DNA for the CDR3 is TGTGCCAGCAGTTCGCTGACTAGCGGGATCCCCTACGAGCAGTACTTC. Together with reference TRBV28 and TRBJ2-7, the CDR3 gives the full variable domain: DVKVTQSSRYLVKRTGEKVFLECVQDMDHENMFWYRQDPGLGLRLIYFSYDVKMKEKGDIPEGYSVSREKKERFSLILESASTNQTSMYLCASSSLTSGIPYEQYFGPGTRLTVT.

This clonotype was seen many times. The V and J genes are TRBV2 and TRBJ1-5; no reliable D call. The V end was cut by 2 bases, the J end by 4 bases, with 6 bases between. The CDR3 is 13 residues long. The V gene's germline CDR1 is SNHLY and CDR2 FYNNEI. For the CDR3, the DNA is TGTGCCAGCAGTGAACAGGTAAATCAGCCCCAGCATTTT. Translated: CASSEQVNQPQHF.

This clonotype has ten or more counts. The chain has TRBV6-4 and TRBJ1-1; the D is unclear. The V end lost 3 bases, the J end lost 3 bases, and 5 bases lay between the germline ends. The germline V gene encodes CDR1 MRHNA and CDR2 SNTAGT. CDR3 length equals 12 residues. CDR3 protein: CASSDLHTEAFF. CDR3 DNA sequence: TGTGCCAGCAGTGATTTGCACACTGAAGCTTTCTTT.

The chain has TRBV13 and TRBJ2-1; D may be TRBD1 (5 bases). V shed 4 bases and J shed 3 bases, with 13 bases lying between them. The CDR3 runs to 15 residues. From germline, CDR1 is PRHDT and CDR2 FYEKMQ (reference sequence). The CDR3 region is CASSSPPGIYNEQFF. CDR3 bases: TGTGCCAGCAGCTCCCCCCCAGGGATCTACAATGAGCAGTTCTTC.

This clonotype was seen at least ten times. CDR3 sequence reads: CASSYGGIRETQYF. The CDR3 DNA follows: TGTGCCAGCAGTTACGGGGGGATCAGAGAGACCCAGTACTTC. The chain uses TRBV6-5 and TRBJ2-5; TRBD2 might be the D (6 bases). Trimming cost V 2 bases and J 4 bases, with 11 bases left between them. Germline lookup yields CDR1 MNHEY and CDR2 SVGAGI. The CDR3 has 14 residues.

The CDR3 DNA reads as TGTGCCAGCTCAACTCGGACTAGCGCCTCCTACGAGCAGTACTTC. It translates to CASSTRTSASYEQYF. The chain carries TRBV18 and TRBJ2-7; 9 bases are shared with TRBD2. Losses at the gene ends were 5 bases for V and 0 bases for J; bases not matched to a gene: 5. This CDR3 has 15 amino acids. Germline CDR1 is KGHSH and CDR2 is LQKENI.

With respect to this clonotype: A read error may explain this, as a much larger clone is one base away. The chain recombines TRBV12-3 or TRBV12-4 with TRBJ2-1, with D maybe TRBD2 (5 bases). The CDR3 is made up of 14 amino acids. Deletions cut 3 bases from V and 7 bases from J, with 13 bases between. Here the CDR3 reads CASSFRLTGNEQFF. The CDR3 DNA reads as TGTGCCAGCAGTTTTAGGCTTACGGGAAATGAGCAGTTCTTC.

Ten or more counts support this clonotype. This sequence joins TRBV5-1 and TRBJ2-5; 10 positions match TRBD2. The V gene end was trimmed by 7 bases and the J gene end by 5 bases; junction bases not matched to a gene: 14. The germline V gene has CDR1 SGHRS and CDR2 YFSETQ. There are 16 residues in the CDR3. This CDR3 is CASLAGTSASGETQYF. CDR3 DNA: TGCGCCAGCTTGGCCGGGACTAGCGCTTCTGGGGAGACCCAGTACTTC.

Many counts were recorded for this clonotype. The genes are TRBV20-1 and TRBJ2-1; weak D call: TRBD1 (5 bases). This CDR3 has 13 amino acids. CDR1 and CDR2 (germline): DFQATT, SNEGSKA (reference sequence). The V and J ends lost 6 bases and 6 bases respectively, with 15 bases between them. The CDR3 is CSAPNRQPNEQFF. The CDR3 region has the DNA TGCAGTGCACCTAACCGACAGCCCAATGAGCAGTTCTTC.

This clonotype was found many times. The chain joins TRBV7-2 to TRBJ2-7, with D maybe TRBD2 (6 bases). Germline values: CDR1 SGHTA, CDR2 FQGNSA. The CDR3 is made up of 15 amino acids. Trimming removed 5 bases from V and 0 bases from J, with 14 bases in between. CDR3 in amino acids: CASSLGEVSSYEQYF. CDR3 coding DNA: TGTGCCAGCAGCCTGGGGGAGGTGAGCTCCTACGAGCAGTACTTC.

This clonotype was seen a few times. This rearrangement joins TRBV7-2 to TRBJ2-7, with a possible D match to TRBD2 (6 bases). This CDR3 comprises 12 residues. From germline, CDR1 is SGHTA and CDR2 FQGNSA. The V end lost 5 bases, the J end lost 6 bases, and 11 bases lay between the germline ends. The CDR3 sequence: CASSPTAGEQYF. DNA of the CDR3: TGTGCCAGCAGCCCGACAGCGGGCGAGCAGTACTTC.